One and the same sample provided the 20 T cell receptor beta chains below, sequenced in a study of cytomegalovirus exposure and HLA in healthy donors. The PCR employed 60 Vbeta primers together with 13 Jbeta primers. Sequencing used immunoSEQ multiplex PCR; TCRdb keeps in-frame clones, though not all of them. The sample consists of 120,000 to 150,000 clones, nearly 80% of them appearing once. The sequencing input was PBMCs. Receptors originate from a male donor in good health and CMV-seronegative.

This rearrangement joins TRBV19 to TRBJ2-7, with 8 nucleotides matching TRBD1. The CDR3 covers 13 residues. The V and J ends lost 9 bases and 4 bases, in that order; junction bases with no gene match: 8. CDR1 LNHDA and CDR2 SQIVND come from the germline V gene (reference sequence). The CDR3 region has the DNA TGTGCCAGCCGACAGGGGAACTCGTACGAGCAGTACTTC. Amino acid sequence: CASRQGNSYEQYF.

The gene calls are TRBV27 and TRBJ1-2, with 7 bases that match TRBD1. Germline V gives CDR1 MNHEY, CDR2 SMNVEV (reference sequence). The CDR3 extends over 15 amino acids. Trimming took 5 bases from V and 6 from J; bases not matched to a gene: 12. CDR3: CASSPQVDRVHGYTF. The CDR3 DNA reads TGTGCCAGCAGTCCTCAAGTCGACAGGGTTCATGGCTACACCTTC.

The sample holds one count of this clone. The chain uses TRBV6-5 and TRBJ1-4; 8 nucleotides match TRBD1. The CDR3 covers 13 residues. V dropped 4 bases and J dropped 10; count of bases not matched to a gene: 5. Germline V gene sequence: CDR1 MNHEY, CDR2 SVGAGI. The CDR3 reads CASSWQGAGKLFF. The CDR3 DNA reads TGTGCCAGCAGTTGGCAGGGGGCTGGAAAACTGTTTTTT.

The chain uses TRBV9 and TRBJ2-5; 7 bases align to TRBD1. The assigned J gene may be wrong: the sequence end matches TRBJ2-7 better. Germline CDR1 reads SGDLS; CDR2 reads YYNGEE. The CDR3 totals 15 residues. Here the CDR3 reads CASSLSWDRAYEQYF. The CDR3 coding sequence is TGTGCCAGCAGCCTCTCCTGGGACAGAGCCTACGAGCAGTACTTC.

The chain uses TRBV29-1 and TRBJ1-1; 10 positions agree with TRBD1. The CDR3 sequence is 15 residues long. Losses at the gene ends were 7 bases for V and 5 bases for J; bases not matched to a gene: 13. Germline V gives CDR1 SQVTM, CDR2 ANQGSEA. DNA of the CDR3: TGCAGCGCACCCACGGGACAGGGGAAAATAACTGAAGCTTTCTTT. Amino acids: CSAPTGQGKITEAFF.

This clone was counted a few times. The chain recombines TRBV27 with TRBJ1-1, with D maybe TRBD1 (5 bases). Trimming removed 4 bases at V and 0 bases at J, with 9 bases between. Germline-derived CDR1 and CDR2 are MNHEY and SMNVEV (reference sequence). This CDR3 has 14 residues. CDR3 in amino acids: CASSSPGLNTEAFF. CDR3 coding DNA: TGTGCCAGCAGTTCCCCAGGGTTGAACACTGAAGCTTTCTTT.

The chain recombines TRBV5-1 with TRBJ2-3, with 7 bases fitting TRBD1. Germline values: CDR1 SGHRS, CDR2 YFSETQ. The ends lost 4 bases at V and 4 bases at J; junction bases unmatched: 6. The CDR3 has 14 amino acids. The CDR3 region is CASSQDRAPDTQYF. The CDR3 DNA reads TGCGCCAGCAGCCAAGACAGGGCCCCAGATACGCAGTATTTT.

The chain employs TRBV2 and TRBJ1-1; weak D call: TRBD1 (5 bases). Trimming stripped 6 bases from V and 5 bases from J, with 19 bases between. The CDR3 loop spans 15 amino acids. Germline CDR1 SNHLY, CDR2 FYNNEI. The CDR3 coding sequence is TGTGCCAGCAGCGTAACGCGGGGGGTAGGGACTGAAGCTTTCTTT. Translation gives CASSVTRGVGTEAFF.

The chain has TRBV30 and TRBJ1-2; TRBD1 matches at 9 bases. There are 14 residues in the CDR3. CDR1 is GTSNPN, CDR2 SVGIG, per germline (reference sequence). With V trimmed by 1 base and J by 4 bases, 4 bases remained unmatched. The chain's CDR3 is CAWSGTGVGYGYTF. CDR3 bases: TGTGCCTGGAGTGGGACAGGGGTTGGCTATGGCTACACCTTC.

The chain has TRBV18 and TRBJ2-7; 7 bases map to TRBD1. The CDR3 is 14 amino acids. With V trimmed by 1 base and J by 5 bases, 5 bases remained unmatched. Germline V gives CDR1 KGHSH, CDR2 LQKENI. The CDR3 here is CASSPRTGRDEQYF. CDR3 coding DNA: TGTGCCAGCTCACCACGGACAGGACGCGACGAGCAGTACTTC.

This rearrangement joins TRBV12-5 to TRBJ1-1, with D possibly TRBD1 on 6 matching bases. Between the trimmed V and J ends, which lost 0 bases and 0 bases, there was a span of 14 bases. The CDR3 totals 17 residues. The germline gives CDR1 LGHNT, CDR2 FRNRAP. The CDR3 DNA is TGTGCTAGTGGTTTGGTACTTGGACAGAGCATGAACACTGAAGCTTTCTTT. Its translation: CASGLVLGQSMNTEAFF.

This clone turned up a few times. V is TRBV2 and J is TRBJ2-5; TRBD2 is a possible D gene (6 bases). Between the trimmed V and J ends, which lost 8 bases and 5 bases, there was a span of 15 bases. Looked up from germline, CDR1 is SNHLY and CDR2 is FYNNEI. The length of the CDR3 is 13 residues. CDR3 nucleotide sequence: TGTGCCAGCCTACGGGAGAGGTCGGAGACCCAGTACTTC. Its translation: CASLRERSETQYF.

This clone has only a few counts. This chain links TRBV6-5 with TRBJ1-2; D gene unclear. Germline V gene lookup returns CDR1 MNHEY and CDR2 SVGAGI. The ends were cut back, 2 bases at V and 6 bases at J, with 10 bases in the middle. This CDR3 is built from 13 residues. CDR3 bases: TGTGCCAGCAGTTACGGTGCGGGAGATGGCTACACCTTC. Protein: CASSYGAGDGYTF.

The table lists this clone with a few counts. The rearrangement links TRBV15 to TRBJ2-7, with TRBD2 matching 8 bases. The germline V gene encodes CDR1 LNHNV and CDR2 YYDKDF (reference sequence). The CDR3 loop spans 14 amino acids. Losses at the gene ends were 3 bases for V and 3 bases for J; bases not matched to a gene: 4. CDR3 nucleotides: TGTGCCACCAGCAGCGGACTAGCCCGCTACGAGCAGTACTTC. Translated: CATSSGLARYEQYF.

This clone was counted a single time. This chain links TRBV6-1 with TRBJ2-7, with TRBD1 identical over 9 bases. This CDR3 spans 18 amino acids. V lost 2 bases and J lost 10; bases outside the gene matches: 21. Per germline, CDR1 MNHNS and CDR2 SASEGT. This CDR3 is CASSEPHRIDRGDEKQYF. Here the CDR3 DNA reads TGTGCCAGCAGTGAACCACACCGAATAGACAGGGGGGACGAAAAACAGTACTTC.

The chain recombines TRBV7-7 with TRBJ2-5; 9 bases line up with TRBD1. The length of the CDR3 is 14 residues. CDR1 is SSHAT, CDR2 FNYEAQ, per germline (reference sequence). Germline trimming cut 5 bases from V and 9 bases from J; bases unmatched to any gene: 10. In DNA form, the CDR3 reads TGTGCCAGCAGCCGTACCGGGACAGGGATGTCCCAGTACTTC. Translation gives CASSRTGTGMSQYF.

The gene calls are TRBV6-5 and TRBJ1-6; 7 nucleotides match TRBD1. Per germline, CDR1 MNHEY and CDR2 SVGAGI. The V and J ends lost 5 bases and 5 bases, in that order; junction bases with no gene match: 0. This CDR3 is 13 amino acids long. The CDR3 DNA sequence: TGTGCCAGCAGTGACAGGGATAATTCACCCCTCCACTTT. It codes for CASSDRDNSPLHF.

The chain has TRBV4-3 and TRBJ2-1; TRBD2 agrees at 10 bases. The CDR3 spans 18 residues. The germline CDR1 and CDR2 sequences are LGHNA and YSLEER. J was trimmed by 10 bases and V by 0 bases; bases with no gene match: 15. CDR3 nucleotides: TGCGCCAGCAGCCAAGATCTCCCTAGCGGGAGCGTCCATAGGGAGCAGTTCTTC. This encodes CASSQDLPSGSVHREQFF.

The chain couples TRBV6-4 to TRBJ1-3; perhaps TRBD1 as D (6 bases). V was cut by 5 bases and J by 2 bases, with 7 bases left in between. CDR1 is MRHNA and CDR2 is SNTAGT in the germline V gene. The CDR3 length is 13 residues. Written as DNA, the CDR3 is TGTGCCAGCAGTTCAGGGGCTGGAAACACCATATATTTT. It specifies CASSSGAGNTIYF.

The rearrangement uses TRBV29-1 and TRBJ1-1; D might be TRBD1 (5 bases). Germline CDR1 and CDR2: SQVTM and ANQGSEA. The germline V and J ends were trimmed by 5 bases and 1 base, with 17 bases remaining between them. CDR3 length equals 15 residues. CDR3 region: CSVTSWTIKNTEAFF. Written as DNA, the CDR3 is TGCAGCGTTACCTCGTGGACAATTAAGAACACTGAAGCTTTCTTT.